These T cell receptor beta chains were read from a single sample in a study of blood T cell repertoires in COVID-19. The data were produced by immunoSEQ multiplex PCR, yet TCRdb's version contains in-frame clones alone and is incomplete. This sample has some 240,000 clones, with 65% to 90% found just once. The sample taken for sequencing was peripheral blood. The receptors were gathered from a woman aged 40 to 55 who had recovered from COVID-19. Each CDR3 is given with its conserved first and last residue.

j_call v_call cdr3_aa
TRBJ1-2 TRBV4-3 CASSQDLSETVYGYTF
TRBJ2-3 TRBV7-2 CASSLAAGLSTDTQYF
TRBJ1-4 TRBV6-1 CASSESGQAVIGVFF
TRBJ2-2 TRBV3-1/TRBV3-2 CASSQELGTGDTGELFF
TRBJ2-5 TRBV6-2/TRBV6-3 CASSLSVLQETQYF
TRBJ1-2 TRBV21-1 CASPRAPNTF
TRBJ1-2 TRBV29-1 CSTKQGEYGYTF
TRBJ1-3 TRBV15 CATSRDTYSGNTIYF
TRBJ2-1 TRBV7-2 CASSLAQDNEQFF
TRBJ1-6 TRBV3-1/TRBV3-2 CASVKTGINNSPLHF
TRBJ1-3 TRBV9 CASSPTTGFVNTIYF
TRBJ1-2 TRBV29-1 CSVEQGDVLSYGYTF
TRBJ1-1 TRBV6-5 CASSYSYRGEAFF
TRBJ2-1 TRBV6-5 CATYPLGNEQFF
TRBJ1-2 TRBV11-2 CASSLYGANYGYTF
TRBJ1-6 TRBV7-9 CASSFAGYLGSPLHF
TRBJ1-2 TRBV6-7 CASSYSISGKYGYTF
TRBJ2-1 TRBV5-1 CASSLASGGNNEQFF
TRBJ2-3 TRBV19 CASSISSGDTDTQYF
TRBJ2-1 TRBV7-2 CASSLEEGEQFF
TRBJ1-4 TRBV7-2 CASSFQGANEKLFF
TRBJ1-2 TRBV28 CASSTGGGARDYGYTF
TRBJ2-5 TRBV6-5 CASTPRQGFGTQYF
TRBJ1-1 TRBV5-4 CASSMGGQSDTEAFF
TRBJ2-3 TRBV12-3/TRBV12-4 CASSFPGNTQYF
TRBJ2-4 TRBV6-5 CASSATGTKNIQYF
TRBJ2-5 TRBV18 CASSPQGAGLQETQYF
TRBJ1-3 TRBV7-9 CASSLVVGNTIYF
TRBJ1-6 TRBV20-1 CSASKGGSSYNSPLHF
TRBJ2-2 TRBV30 CASEGEGANTGELFF
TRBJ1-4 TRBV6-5 CASSPLGRDEKLFF
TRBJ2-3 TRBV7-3 CASSLGAGESTDTQYF
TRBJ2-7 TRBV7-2 CASSLSGRYEQYF
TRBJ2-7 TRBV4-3 CASSQATGVSYEQYF
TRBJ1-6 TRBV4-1 CASSQHLVTGVFNSPLHF
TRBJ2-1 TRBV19 CAAQETSGGRHNEQFF
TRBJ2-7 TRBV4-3 CASSQESTGQRQKYF
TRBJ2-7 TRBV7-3 CASSSRPGNEQYF
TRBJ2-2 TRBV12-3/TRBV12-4 CASSVQTLLFF
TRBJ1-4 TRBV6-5 CASSSHEGAGEKLFF
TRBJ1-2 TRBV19 CASSTRGTPGGYTF
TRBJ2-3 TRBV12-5 CASGLGTLSTDTQYF
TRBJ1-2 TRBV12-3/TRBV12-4 CASRGQESDGYTF
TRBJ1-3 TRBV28 CATRGASGNTIYF
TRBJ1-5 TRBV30 CAWSVQGDQPQHF
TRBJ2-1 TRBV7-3 CASSFQGLNEQFF
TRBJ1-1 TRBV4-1 CASSQVTGYSDTEAFF
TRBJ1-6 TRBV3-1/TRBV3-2 CASSPESRSYNSPLHF
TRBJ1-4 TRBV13 CASSLVGEGYETEEKLFF
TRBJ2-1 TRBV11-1 CASSGGGSYNEQFF
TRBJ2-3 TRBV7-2 CASSLLNTDTQYF